The 5 T cell receptor beta chains below come from one sample, sequenced in a study of blood T cell repertoires in COVID-19. Assay: immunoSEQ multiplex PCR; the TCRdb copy retains only in-frame clones and omits some. In the table there are tens of thousands of clones, roughly 80% of which are singletons. Sequenced material: peripheral blood. The source is a human donor in a cohort sampled during active COVID-19.

The chain combines TRBV5-4 with TRBJ2-1; TRBD2 agrees at 7 bases. The germline gives CDR1 SGHNT, CDR2 YYREEE (reference sequence). The CDR3 loop spans 16 amino acids. Trimming took 2 bases from V and 5 from J; bases not matched to a gene: 10. This CDR3 is CASSFTSGTTHNEQFF. DNA for the CDR3: TGTGCCAGCAGCTTCACCTCCGGGACTACCCACAATGAGCAGTTCTTC.

V is TRBV3-1 (or the pseudogene TRBV3-2) and J is TRBJ2-7; no firm D call. Trimming pared 4 bases from V and 2 bases from J, leaving 6 bases between. Germline V gene sequence: CDR1 LGHDT, CDR2 YNNKEL (reference sequence). CDR3 length equals 12 residues. The CDR3 DNA reads TGTGCCAGCAGCCGCACTACCTACGAGCAGTACTTC. Its protein product is CASSRTTYEQYF.

This clone was counted once. The genes are TRBV2 and TRBJ2-7; TRBD2 agrees at 13 bases. The trim removed 7 bases at V and 4 bases at J, leaving 4 bases unmatched. CDR3 size: 14 residues. Germline-derived CDR1 and CDR2 are SNHLY and FYNNEI. Written as DNA, the CDR3 is TGTGCCAGCAAACGGACTAGCGGGGGTTACGAGCAGTACTTC. Translation gives CASKRTSGGYEQYF.

Concerning this clone: Other DNA sequences in the sample encode the same CDR3. This chain links TRBV6-5 with TRBJ2-7, with 7 bases identical to TRBD1. CDR3 length: 13 amino acids. The J segment lost 4 bases and the V segment lost 9 bases, leaving 9 bases of the junction unmatched. Germline lookup yields CDR1 MNHEY and CDR2 SVGAGI. The CDR3 nucleotides are TGTGCCAGTTCTCGGGACAGAAAGTACGAGCAGTACTTC. It translates to CASSRDRKYEQYF.

The chain recombines TRBV19 with TRBJ2-6; a possible D gene is TRBD2 (5 bases). V was trimmed by 11 bases and J by 0 bases, leaving 8 bases between them. Germline CDR1 is LNHDA and CDR2 is SQIVND (reference sequence). This CDR3 is 13 amino acids long. DNA for the CDR3: TGTGCCGGGCGGGTCTCTGGGGCCAACGTCCTGACTTTC. Amino acids: CAGRVSGANVLTF. Drawing the rest from reference TRBV19 and TRBJ2-6, the complete variable domain is DGGITQSPKYLFRKEGQNVTLSCEQNLNHDAMYWYRQDPGQGLRLIYYSQIVNDFQKGDIAEGYSVSREKKESFPLTVTSAQKNPTAFYLCAGRVSGANVLTFGAGSRLTVL.